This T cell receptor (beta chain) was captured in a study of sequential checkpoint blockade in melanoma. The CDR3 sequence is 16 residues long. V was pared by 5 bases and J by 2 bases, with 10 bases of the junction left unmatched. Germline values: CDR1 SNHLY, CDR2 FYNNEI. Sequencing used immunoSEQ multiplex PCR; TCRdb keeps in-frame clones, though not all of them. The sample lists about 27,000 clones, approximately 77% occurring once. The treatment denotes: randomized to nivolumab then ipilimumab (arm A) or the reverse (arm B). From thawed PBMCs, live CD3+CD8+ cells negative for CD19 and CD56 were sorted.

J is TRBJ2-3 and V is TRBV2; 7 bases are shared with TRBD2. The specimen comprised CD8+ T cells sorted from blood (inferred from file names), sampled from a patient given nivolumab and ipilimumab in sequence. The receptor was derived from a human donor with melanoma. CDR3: CASSSGETLTTDTQYF. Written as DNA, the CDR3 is TGTGCCAGCAGTAGCGGGGAGACACTCACCACAGATACGCAGTATTTT.